What follows are 30 T cell receptor beta chains derived from one specimen sequenced in a study of PD-1 blockade in classical Hodgkin lymphoma. Sequencing used immunoSEQ multiplex PCR; TCRdb keeps in-frame clones, though not all of them. The sample lists about 90,000 clones, less than 95% occurring once. Noted time point: cycle 4 day 1 (C4D1), after less than 7 weeks of nivolumab. Every single patient, without exception, relapsed after autologous stem cell transplantation, and brentuximab vedotin exposure varied. Sequenced material: peripheral blood mononuclear cells (PBMCs), taken before the fourth cycle of nivolumab. Receptor source: a human donor with classical Hodgkin lymphoma.

This chain links TRBV4-3 with TRBJ2-2, with D maybe TRBD1 (5 bases). Trimming pared 1 base from V and 3 bases from J, leaving 6 bases between. Germline CDR1 and CDR2: LGHNA and YSLEER. CDR3 length: 14 residues. For the CDR3, the DNA is TGCGCCAGCAGCCAAGTACAGGACACCGGGGAGCTGTTTTTT. Its protein product is CASSQVQDTGELFF.

This rearrangement joins TRBV7-9 to TRBJ1-3; D not resolved. V lost 1 base and J 7 bases, leaving 5 bases between the germline ends. The CDR3 totals 12 residues. Germline CDR1 is SEHNR and CDR2 is FQNEAQ (reference sequence). CDR3 sequence reads: CASSLGSNTIYF. CDR3 nucleotide sequence: TGTGCCAGCAGCTTAGGGAGCAACACCATATATTTT.

The V call is TRBV7-9, the J call TRBJ1-4, with TRBD1 matching over 9 bases. Germline loops: CDR1 SEHNR, CDR2 FQNEAQ (reference sequence). Trimming took 3 bases from V and 8 from J; bases not matched to a gene: 4. The CDR3 is 14 residues long. The CDR3 sequence is CASSFMGQGEKLFF. The CDR3 DNA reads as TGTGCCAGCAGCTTCATGGGACAGGGAGAAAAACTGTTTTTT.

This chain joins TRBV7-6 and TRBJ2-7; 10 positions agree with TRBD1. Germline loops: CDR1 SGHVS, CDR2 FNYEAQ. This CDR3 region has 15 residues. The V segment lost 4 bases and the J segment 6 bases; nucleotides outside the gene matches: 9. CDR3 protein: CASSWAGQGKREQYF. The CDR3 DNA reads as TGTGCCAGCAGCTGGGCGGGACAGGGGAAGCGCGAGCAGTACTTC.

The chain uses TRBV6-5 and TRBJ1-2; D unclear. The germline V gene has CDR1 MNHEY and CDR2 SVGAGI. V lost 8 bases, J lost 0 bases, and 13 bases lay in between. The CDR3 loop spans 14 amino acids. CDR3 DNA sequence: TGTGCCAGCGGGTCATTCGGGGCTAACTATGGCTACACCTTC. It is translated as CASGSFGANYGYTF.

The genes are TRBV9 and TRBJ2-7; 8 nucleotides align to TRBD1. J was trimmed by 2 bases and V by 4 bases; bases with no gene match: 14. Per the germline V gene, CDR1 is SGDLS and CDR2 is YYNGEE. The CDR3 extends over 17 amino acids. In nucleotides, the CDR3 is TGTGCCAGCAGCCCCCCGATGAGGACAGGGAGAACCTACGAGCAGTACTTC. It translates to CASSPPMRTGRTYEQYF.

This chain connects TRBV30 to TRBJ1-4; the D gene is possibly TRBD1 (5 bases). The ends were cut back, 0 bases at V and 6 bases at J, with 17 bases in the middle. CDR3 length: 16 residues. Germline CDR1 reads GTSNPN; CDR2 reads SVGIG (reference sequence). CDR3 nucleotide sequence: TGTGCCTGGAGTGTAGGGGCACCCGAACAAGATGAAAAACTGTTTTTT. Amino acids: CAWSVGAPEQDEKLFF.

The V call is TRBV6-1, the J call TRBJ1-5, with D maybe TRBD1 (5 bases). V was shortened by 7 bases and J by 5 bases, with 15 bases between the two germline ends. CDR1 is MNHNS, CDR2 SASEGT, per germline. The CDR3 is 14 residues long. The CDR3 loop reads CASNSLGVDQPQHF. The DNA of the CDR3 is TGTGCCAGCAACTCCCTAGGGGTGGATCAGCCCCAGCATTTT.

The genes are TRBV19 and TRBJ2-7; 9 bases match TRBD2. This CDR3 is built from 16 residues. Germline assignment: CDR1 LNHDA and CDR2 SQIVND (reference sequence). Trimming removed 5 bases from V and 3 bases from J; junction bases left unmatched: 11. CDR3 region: CASSGASGGSDYEQYF. The CDR3, as DNA: TGTGCCAGTAGTGGGGCGAGCGGGGGGTCCGACTACGAGCAGTACTTC. Variable domain in full (rest from reference TRBV19 and TRBJ2-7): DGGITQSPKYLFRKEGQNVTLSCEQNLNHDAMYWYRQDPGQGLRLIYYSQIVNDFQKGDIAEGYSVSREKKESFPLTVTSAQKNPTAFYLCASSGASGGSDYEQYFGPGTRLTVT.

This clone was detected ten times or more. The CDR3 loop is CASSLLGSNQPQHF. The DNA of the CDR3 is TGTGCCAGCAGCTTATTAGGGAGCAATCAGCCCCAGCATTTT. The chain combines TRBV7-9 with TRBJ1-5; D uncertain. The V and J ends lost 2 bases and 1 base respectively, with 6 bases between them. The CDR3 is made up of 14 amino acids. Germline-derived CDR1 and CDR2 are SEHNR and FQNEAQ (reference sequence).

J is TRBJ2-7 and V is TRBV15, with TRBD2 matching over 9 bases. CDR3 length equals 15 residues. CDR1 is LNHNV, CDR2 YYDKDF, per germline (reference sequence). V was clipped by 8 bases and J by 3 bases; unmatched bases: 11. Here the CDR3 DNA reads TGTGCCACCTCCCTTTCGGCTAGCGGGGACTACGAGCAGTACTTC. Translating it yields CATSLSASGDYEQYF. The full variable domain, its missing parts supplied by reference TRBV15 and TRBJ2-7, is DAMVIQNPRYQVTQFGKPVTLSCSQTLNHNVMYWYQQKSSQAPKLLFHYYDKDFNNEADTPDNFQSRRPNTSFCFLDIRSPGLGDTAMYLCATSLSASGDYEQYFGPGTRLTVT.

The chain carries TRBV25-1 and TRBJ2-3; D call uncertain. Germline V gives CDR1 MGHDK, CDR2 SYGVNS. This CDR3 is 13 amino acids long. The V end lost 5 bases, the J end lost 0 bases, and 6 bases lay between the germline ends. CDR3: CASSRPSTDTQYF. The CDR3 DNA follows: TGTGCCAGCAGTAGGCCTAGCACAGATACGCAGTATTTT.

The chain is built from TRBV9 and TRBJ1-6; tentatively, D is TRBD1 (6 bases). Germline V lookup: CDR1 SGDLS, CDR2 YYNGEE. The CDR3 loop spans 18 amino acids. The V end lost 4 bases, the J end lost 4 bases, and 21 bases lay between the germline ends. The CDR3 coding sequence is TGTGCCAGCAGCCCCCGACAGGTTAAGGATAGGTATAATTCACCCCTCCACTTT. Translated: CASSPRQVKDRYNSPLHF.

The chain recombines TRBV7-9 with TRBJ2-7, with a possible D match to TRBD2 (5 bases). CDR3 size: 12 residues. Germline CDR1 reads SEHNR; CDR2 reads FQNEAQ (reference sequence). With 0 bases removed from V and 6 bases from J, the gap between germline ends came to 6 bases. The DNA for the CDR3 is TGTGCCAGCAGCTTAGCAGGAGGCGAGCAGTACTTC. Translating gives CASSLAGGEQYF.

This chain uses TRBV5-4 with TRBJ1-1; D uncertain. V was cut by 0 bases and J by 5 bases, with 11 bases left in between. Germline CDR1 and CDR2: SGHNT and YYREEE (reference sequence). There are 14 residues in the CDR3. CDR3 amino acids: CASSLDRLGTEAFF. The CDR3 bases are TGTGCCAGCAGCTTGGACCGATTGGGGACTGAAGCTTTCTTT.

The sample holds one count of this clone. The chain uses TRBV7-9 and TRBJ1-3; D is undetermined. The CDR3 sequence is 12 residues long. The V gene's germline CDR1 is SEHNR and CDR2 FQNEAQ (reference sequence). V lost 3 bases to trimming and J lost 3 bases, with 3 bases between them. This chain's CDR3 is CASSLNGNTIYF. The CDR3 DNA is TGTGCCAGCAGCTTGAATGGAAACACCATATATTTT.

The chain has TRBV7-7 and TRBJ2-1; D remains ambiguous. CDR3 size: 15 residues. V lost 1 base and J 5 bases, leaving 12 bases between the germline ends. CDR1 and CDR2 (germline): SSHAT, FNYEAQ (reference sequence). The CDR3 spells CASSLGGPRNNEQFF. The CDR3 coding sequence is TGTGCCAGCAGCTTAGGAGGACCACGTAACAATGAGCAGTTCTTC.

The V and J genes are TRBV19 and TRBJ1-3; D perhaps matches TRBD1 (6 bases). Germline CDR1 is LNHDA and CDR2 is SQIVND (reference sequence). V was pared by 7 bases and J by 0 bases, with 10 bases between. This CDR3 has 14 amino acids. CDR3 region: CASTPGHSGNTIYF. The CDR3 nucleotides are TGTGCCAGTACCCCGGGACACTCTGGAAACACCATATATTTT.

The chain carries TRBV27 and TRBJ2-7; no definite D call. The germline V gene has CDR1 MNHEY and CDR2 SMNVEV (reference sequence). The CDR3 sequence is 13 residues long. V was clipped by 1 base and J by 1 base, with 5 bases between them. The CDR3 here is CASSLYLSYEQYF. CDR3 coding DNA: TGTGCCAGCAGTTTATACCTATCCTACGAGCAGTACTTC.

The gene calls are TRBV5-1 and TRBJ2-2, with D hard to call. Germline lookup yields CDR1 SGHRS and CDR2 YFSETQ. The CDR3 is 21 residues long. V was shortened by 2 bases and J by 0 bases, with 26 bases between the two germline ends. The CDR3 DNA reads TGCGCCAGCAGCTTAGAGCCTAGGGCCGGGTTAGTGACTTCGAACACCGGGGAGCTGTTTTTT. Residues: CASSLEPRAGLVTSNTGELFF.

Only one count was recorded for this clone. The V call is TRBV27, the J call TRBJ1-6; D uncertain. V lost 3 bases, J lost 7 bases, and 7 bases lay in between. The CDR3 is 13 residues long. From germline, CDR1 is MNHEY and CDR2 SMNVEV (reference sequence). CDR3 nucleotides: TGTGCCAGCAGTTTGATCCTCAATTCACCCCTCCACTTT. Translating it yields CASSLILNSPLHF.

For this clone: The junction differs from germline at one of its ends, possibly a read error. The chain joins TRBV7-9 to TRBJ2-3; 8 bases align to TRBD2. This CDR3 is built from 16 residues. Germline lookup yields CDR1 SEHNR and CDR2 FQNEAQ (reference sequence). CDR3 DNA sequence: TGTGCCAGCACCTTAACTAGCGGAGTACCCACAGATACGCAGTATTTT. The encoded protein is CASTLTSGVPTDTQYF.

The chain uses TRBV9 and TRBJ1-1; D may be TRBD1 (6 bases). The V end lost 7 bases, the J end lost 5 bases, and 9 bases lay between the germline ends. The CDR3 is made up of 11 amino acids. The germline CDR1 and CDR2 sequences are SGDLS and YYNGEE. The CDR3 DNA follows: TGTGCCAGCGGTACAGGGACTGAAGCTTTCTTT. Its translation is CASGTGTEAFF.

The V gene is TRBV12-1, the J gene TRBJ1-1; no check of the table's D call, TRBD1, against the DNA was made. TRBV12-1 is designated a pseudogene. The CDR3 consists of 18 residues. CDR3 region: CASSTTTGLLPPNTEAFF. DNA for the CDR3: TGTGCCAGCAGCACCACGACAGGGTTGCTTCCCCCGAACACTGAAGCTTTCTTT.

The chain is built from TRBV18 and TRBJ1-1, with D possibly TRBD1 on 5 matching bases. From germline, CDR1 is KGHSH and CDR2 LQKENI. CDR3 length equals 14 residues. V lost 3 bases and J lost 1, with 9 bases in between. DNA for the CDR3: TGTGCCAGCTCACCCTTCAGGGAGAACACTGAAGCTTTCTTT. Its translation is CASSPFRENTEAFF.

This clone has more than one count but fewer than ten. This rearrangement joins TRBV6-6 to TRBJ1-5; no definite D call. The CDR3 contains 14 residues. Germline V gene sequence: CDR1 MNHNY, CDR2 SVGAGI (reference sequence). With 6 bases removed from V and 1 base from J, the gap between germline ends came to 10 bases. The CDR3 DNA is TGTGCCAGCAGCACAGCACTGAGCAATCAGCCCCAGCATTTT. This codes for CASSTALSNQPQHF.

V is TRBV14 and J is TRBJ2-2; D is ambiguous. The CDR3 has 15 amino acids. V was trimmed by 1 base and J by 3 bases, leaving 9 bases between them. Germline CDR1 is SGHDN and CDR2 is FVKESK. The CDR3 region is CASSQGWPDTGELFF. The CDR3 DNA sequence: TGTGCCAGCAGCCAAGGCTGGCCTGACACCGGGGAGCTGTTTTTT.

The gene calls are TRBV6-4 and TRBJ2-6, with TRBD1 as a possible D gene (5 bases). Germline V lookup: CDR1 MRHNA, CDR2 SNTAGT. This CDR3 spans 15 amino acids. V lost 6 bases and J lost 4, with 13 bases in between. For the CDR3, the DNA is TGTGCCAGCAGCTTGGCCCCAGGGGGGGCCAACGTCCTGACTTTC. Its protein product is CASSLAPGGANVLTF.

This clone appeared once. The chain recombines TRBV6-6 with TRBJ2-2; D is unclear. Germline-derived CDR1 and CDR2 are MNHNY and SVGAGI (reference sequence). V lost 6 bases to trimming and J lost 2 bases, with 16 bases between them. CDR3 length: 16 residues. The CDR3 sequence: CASSPDGRSNTGELFF. The CDR3 DNA reads TGTGCCAGCAGCCCTGACGGCAGGAGCAACACCGGGGAGCTGTTTTTT.

The chain couples TRBV5-6 to TRBJ1-1; D is uncertain. The length of the CDR3 is 13 residues. Trimming took off 2 bases at V and 0 bases at J, with 5 bases between the two ends. Germline V lookup: CDR1 SGHDT, CDR2 YYEEEE. CDR3: CASSFPMNTEAFF. CDR3 coding DNA: TGTGCCAGCAGCTTCCCAATGAACACTGAAGCTTTCTTT.